A selection of T cell receptor beta chains follows, all from one sample in a study of blood T cells in healthy people across ages. Using its own MiXCR run on the 5' RACE reads, TCRdb lists one record per CDR3 protein. The sample holds about a million distinct CDR3 sequences, around two fifths seen once. Sequenced: blood. These receptors were obtained from a man between 18 and 29 years old in good health. CDR3s include the opening cysteine and the closing phenylalanine or tryptophan. The order of the fields is clone size, J gene, V gene, CDR3 protein. A row's size may be missing; if present it is once, few, many or a size class.

- TRBJ1-2 TRBV4-3 CASSQNQHGPSSYGYTF
- TRBJ1-1 TRBV7-2 CASSLVAGGSTEAFF
- TRBJ2-7 TRBV4-3 CASRLGREQYF
- TRBJ1-4 TRBV7-2 CASSSPRDGWGEKLFF
- TRBJ1-3 TRBV20-1 CSARDGDRGSGNTIYF
- TRBJ1-5 TRBV20-1 CSAPLGVNQPQHF
- TRBJ1-6 TRBV6-5 CAGSYSKVAYNSPLHF
- TRBJ2-7 TRBV6-5 CASSYTSGGYEQYF
few TRBJ1-6 TRBV20-1 CSASTRDYNSPLHF
- TRBJ2-2 TRBV29-1 CSARGGIAGELFF
- TRBJ1-1 TRBV28 CAGSLKFDPNTEAFF
many TRBJ2-1 TRBV6-2/TRBV6-3 CASAWGLASNEQFF
- TRBJ2-1 TRBV7-9 CASSCSDSSYNEQFF
few TRBJ1-2 TRBV7-2 CASSLAPTGIGDYGYTF
- TRBJ2-3 TRBV4-1 CASSLGLADTDTQYF
- TRBJ2-3 TRBV7-2 CASSTPKSTDTQYF
- - TRBV5-1 CASSEGSGGSQGTQYF
few TRBJ2-7 TRBV3-1 CASSLATEQYF
- TRBJ2-1 TRBV20-1 CSAHSGVGGNEQFF
- TRBJ1-1 TRBV7-2 CASSSREPPEAFF
- TRBJ1-5 TRBV12-3/TRBV12-4 CASRPTGGGNQPQHF
- TRBJ2-1 TRBV7-2 CASSLAASYNEQFF
- TRBJ1-1 TRBV20-1 CSARPGQQEAFF
few TRBJ2-3 TRBV12-3/TRBV12-4 CASSRTGGFTDTQYF
- TRBJ2-3 TRBV29-1 CSVERTGTAFGDTQYF
- TRBJ2-5 TRBV20-1 CSATRWQGQETQYF
few TRBJ2-3 TRBV25-1 CASSEYVVKTDTQYF
- TRBJ2-7 TRBV12-3/TRBV12-4 CASSLSPNEQYF
- TRBJ2-3 TRBV29-1 CSVEGGRRTDTQYF
- TRBJ2-7 TRBV12-3/TRBV12-4 CASSLFLLPQGAGYNEQYF
- TRBJ1-5 TRBV12-3/TRBV12-4 CASSLRRPQGNNQPQHF
few TRBJ1-5 TRBV6-1 CAIGRRGSNQPQHF
few TRBJ1-5 TRBV6-2/TRBV6-3 CASSYGMGHRGQPQHF
- TRBJ2-6 TRBV5-1 CASRHFADRESGANVLTF
few TRBJ2-3 TRBV19 CASSAGQGLIDTQYF
- TRBJ1-5 TRBV5-1 CASSITGQGWHF
once TRBJ1-4 TRBV10-3 CAISGTGGTEKLFF
few TRBJ2-4 TRBV6-6 CASSYSPGNIQYF
- TRBJ2-5 TRBV20-1 CSAPTGKETQYF
- TRBJ2-7 TRBV20-1 CSASLGGYEQYF
- TRBJ1-5 TRBV12-3/TRBV12-4 CASSLVGVKEPQHF
- TRBJ2-1 TRBV7-9 CASSLVTGRMETQFF
few TRBJ2-7 TRBV9 CASSAQGATYEQYF
once TRBJ1-1 TRBV6-5 CASSYSQGGPEAFF
- TRBJ2-4 TRBV27 CASSLGWRNSRAKNIQYF
few TRBJ1-1 TRBV12-3/TRBV12-4 CASSLGYRGPNTEAFF
- TRBJ2-1 TRBV9 CASSVAPQGDEQFF
- TRBJ1-1 TRBV29-1 CSGIFTGFPAFF